The subject of this entry is one T cell receptor beta chain. Its matching antigen is unknown. DNA at about 0.2 ug, 25,000 to 30,000 T cell genomes, went into sorted-subset replicate PCRs. TCRdb's table, derived via immunoSEQ multiplex PCR, lists solely in-frame clones and lacks some. The data show about 2,500,000 clones, 90% to 95% seen once. Trimming pared 6 bases from V and 1 base from J, leaving 13 bases between. Germline values: CDR1 MNHEY, CDR2 SMNVEV (reference sequence). CDR3 length equals 15 residues. The source of the sample is a study of shared clonotypes between healthy human individuals. Study summary: The study enrolled a couple of women and three men aged 18 to 49. Points from the study as a whole: Larger richness was generally estimated for naive than memory subsets.

A CD45RA+ naive subset and a CD45RA-negative memory subset were split from CD4+ cells. This clonotype was obtained from a man aged 18 to 29 in good health. V usage is TRBV27 and J usage is TRBJ1-3, with D uncertain. The sequencing input was naive CD4+ T cells sorted from blood. The subset was: CD45RA+ positively selected. CDR3 sequence: CASRGSPPSGNTIYF. The DNA for the CDR3 is TGTGCCAGCAGGGGCAGCCCCCCTTCTGGAAACACCATATATTTT.